This entry is about one TCR beta chain. In this sample, this clonotype turned up many times. It has no known antigen specificity. No base quality information exists; no much larger clone differs at one position. The CDR3 starts with the cysteine, ends with the phenylalanine, and has 17 residues. Only the CDR3 DNA is retained, 51 bases long and in frame from the first base. From a lookup of the germline V gene, CDR1 and CDR2 are SNHLY and FYNNEI. V is cut back by 2 bases and J by 2 bases, with 5 bases in the junction unmatched. The time point tag for this specimen amounts to: sample taken at primary tumor resection. Samples were obtained from over 70 patients with early-stage, untreated non-small cell lung cancer from the lung TRACERx cohort. TCR sequencing used whole RNA extracted from tumor and nontumor lung tissue, or from cryopreserved PBMC samples, without cell sorting. Patients were selected for TCR sequencing only if sufficient RNA was available from at least two tumor regions.

The method behind the library was 5' RACE. The sequencing machine was a NextSeq 500. To allow correction of PCR and sequencing errors, the TCR library protocol tagged every TCR cDNA molecule with a unique molecular identifier. As for the authors' bioinformatics: Decombinator tools were used for TCR identification, UMI-based error correction and CDR3 extraction. Expanded TCRs were defined as those above a frequency of 2 per 1,000, corresponding to the top 1% of the tumor frequency distribution. Renyi diversity was computed with the R vegan package after each repertoire had been subsampled 100 times to 5,000 TCRs. CDR3 similarity networks were built from amino acid triplet string-kernel similarity, with CDR3s being connected when pairwise similarity was above 0.82. TCRdb reprocessing: public reads trimmed at Q25 with fastp, clones called with MiXCR, in-frame beta chains kept. Duplicate CDR3 protein sequences are folded into a single record with the most common DNA and genes. None of the V and J calls come from the authors' own analysis; TCRdb made them. Present in this sample are approximately 66,000 distinct CDR3 sequences, under 7.5% of which were seen just once. Roughly 14% of the sample is taken by the ten largest.

This specimen belongs to a study of spatial heterogeneity in lung cancer (dated by TCRdb to the late 2010s). The study in broad terms: Beta-chain transcripts were consistently detected in greater numbers than alpha-chain transcripts, which likely reflects a higher abundance of beta-chain transcripts. Nonsynonymous mutation counts, determined by whole-exome sequencing of tumor tissue, were related to TCR repertoire features. In the raw uncorrected reads, each unique combination of TCR and UMI appeared on average more than ten times. TCR alpha and beta repertoires were quantitatively compared across multiple tumor regions, matched nontumor lung and blood in non-small cell lung cancer. At surgery, both alpha and beta chains were TCR-sequenced in 200 to 250 tumor regions, about 61 matched nontumor lung samples and a few dozen PBMC samples. Broad study findings and their caveats: Ubiquitous expanded tumor TCRs were detected in blood more often at tumor resection than at routine follow-up. Confirming at a functional level the hypothesis that regional TCRs recognize regional mutations was considered to require additional single-cell paired TCR alpha and beta sequencing.

The sample consisted of PBMCs, taken at surgery. The V gene is TRBV2 and the J gene is TRBJ2-6, and TRBD1 matches 8 of the central bases. This sequence originates from a female donor with early-stage non-small cell lung cancer. In nucleotide form, the sequence is TGTGCCAGCAGTGAAAGCCGGACAGGGACTGGGGCCAACGTCCTGACTTTC. Its product reads: CASSESRTGTGANVLTF.